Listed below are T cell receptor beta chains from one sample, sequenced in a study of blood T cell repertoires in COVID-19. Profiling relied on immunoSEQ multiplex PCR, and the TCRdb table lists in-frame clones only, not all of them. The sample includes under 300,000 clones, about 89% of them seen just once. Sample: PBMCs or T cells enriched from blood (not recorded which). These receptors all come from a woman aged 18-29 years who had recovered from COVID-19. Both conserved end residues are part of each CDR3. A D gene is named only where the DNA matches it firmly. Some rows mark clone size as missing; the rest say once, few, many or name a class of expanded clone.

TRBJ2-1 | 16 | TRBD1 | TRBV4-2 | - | TGTGCCAGCAGCCAATATGGACAGGGGGCGTATAATGAGCAGTTCTTC | CASSQYGQGAYNEQFF
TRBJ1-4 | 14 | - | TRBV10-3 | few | TGTGCCATCAGTGAGTCTTCGACAGCTGAAAAACTGTTTTTT | CAISESSTAEKLFF
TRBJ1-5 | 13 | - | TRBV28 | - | TGTGCCAGCAGTCCCCTAAGCAATCAGCCCCAGCATTTT | CASSPLSNQPQHF
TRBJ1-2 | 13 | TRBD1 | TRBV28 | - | TGTGCCAGCAGCAGTGGGACAGACTATGGCTACACCTTC | CASSSGTDYGYTF
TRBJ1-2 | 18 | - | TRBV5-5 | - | TGTGCCAGCAGCTCCCAGGACACCCCCGGTCGGGGGAACTATGGCTACACCTTC | CASSSQDTPGRGNYGYTF
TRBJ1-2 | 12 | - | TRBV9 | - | TGTGCCAGCAGCGTAGAGAGGGGGGGCTACACCTTC | CASSVERGGYTF
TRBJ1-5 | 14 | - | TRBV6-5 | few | TGTGCCAGCAGTCGACTGAGTAGCAATCAGCCCCAGCATTTT | CASSRLSSNQPQHF
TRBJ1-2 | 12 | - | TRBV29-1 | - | TGCAGCGTTGGCGGTTTTGGCTATGGCTACACCTTC | CSVGGFGYGYTF
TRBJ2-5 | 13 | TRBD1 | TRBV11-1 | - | TGTGCCAGCAGCTTGGGACAGGGTGCGACCCAGTACTTC | CASSLGQGATQYF
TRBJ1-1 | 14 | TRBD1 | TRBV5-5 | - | TGTGCCAGCAGCGACTGGACAGGGGGGGCTGAAGCTTTCTTT | CASSDWTGGAEAFF
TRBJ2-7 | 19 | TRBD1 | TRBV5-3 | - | TGTGCCAGAAGCCCCGGGACAGGGGGAGGGGGACTAGTGACCCACGAGCAGTACTTC | CARSPGTGGGGLVTHEQYF
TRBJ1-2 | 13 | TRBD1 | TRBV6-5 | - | TGTGCCAGCAGTTTGACAGGGCCTCCTGGCTACACCTTC | CASSLTGPPGYTF
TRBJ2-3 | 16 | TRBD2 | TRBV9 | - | TGTGCCAGCAGCGTAGCGGCGGGGGTGACTCCAGATACGCAGTATTTT | CASSVAAGVTPDTQYF
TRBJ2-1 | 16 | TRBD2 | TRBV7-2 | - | TGTGCCAGCAGCTTAGGTGCGGGGGGGTCCTACAATGAGCAGTTCTTC | CASSLGAGGSYNEQFF
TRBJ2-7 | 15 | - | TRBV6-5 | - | TGTGCCAGCAGTTACATGGGAGTGAGCTCCTACGAGCAGTACTTC | CASSYMGVSSYEQYF
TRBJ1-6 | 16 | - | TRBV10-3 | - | TGTGCCATCAGTGAGTCGAATATCGGGGTGAATTCACCCCTCCACTTT | CAISESNIGVNSPLHF
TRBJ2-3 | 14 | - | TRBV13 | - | TGTGCCAGCAGCACGCGGGACAGCGCAGATACGCAGTATTTT | CASSTRDSADTQYF
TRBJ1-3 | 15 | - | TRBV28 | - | TGTGCCAGCAGTCCCCGCCCGGGGGTGAGAAACACCATATATTTT | CASSPRPGVRNTIYF
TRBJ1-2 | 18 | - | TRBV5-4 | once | TGTGCCAGCAGCTTGTTTGGTATCAGTTTAGAGGACAGTACAACCTACACCTTC | CASSLFGISLEDSTTYTF
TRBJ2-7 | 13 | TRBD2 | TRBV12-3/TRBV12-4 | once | TGTGCCAGCAGGACTAGCGGGGGCTACGAGCAGTACTTC | CASRTSGGYEQYF
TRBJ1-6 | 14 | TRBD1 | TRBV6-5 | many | TGTGCCAGCAGCAACGGACAGGTGGCTTCACCCCTCCACTTT | CASSNGQVASPLHF
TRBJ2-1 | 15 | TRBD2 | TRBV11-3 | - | TGTGCCAGCAGCTTAAGGACTAGCGCGTACAATGAGCAGTTCTTC | CASSLRTSAYNEQFF
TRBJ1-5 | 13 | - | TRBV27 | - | TGTGCCAGCGAAAGTACCCCGGGACAGCCCCAGCATTTT | CASESTPGQPQHF
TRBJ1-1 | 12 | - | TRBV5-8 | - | TGTGCCAGCAGCTACTTCGCGGTTGAAGCTTTCTTT | CASSYFAVEAFF
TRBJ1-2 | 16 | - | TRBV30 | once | TGTGCCTGGAGTCAACCAGCTGCAGGGTTCGATTATGGCTACACCTTC | CAWSQPAAGFDYGYTF
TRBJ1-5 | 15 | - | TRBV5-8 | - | TGTGCCAGCAGCTTGTACAGGGTACTCAATCAGCCCCAGCATTTT | CASSLYRVLNQPQHF
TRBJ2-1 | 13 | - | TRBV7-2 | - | TGTGCCAGCAGCAGGGACATATACAATGAGCAGTTCTTC | CASSRDIYNEQFF
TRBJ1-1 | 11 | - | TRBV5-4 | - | TGTGCCAGCAGCCTTGGGACTACCGCTTTCTTT | CASSLGTTAFF
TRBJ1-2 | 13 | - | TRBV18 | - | TGTGCCAGCTCACCCCTACAGGGTGGTGGCTACACCTTC | CASSPLQGGGYTF
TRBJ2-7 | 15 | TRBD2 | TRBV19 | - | TGTGCCAGTAGTATGTCAAGCGGGAGCTCCAACGAGCAGTACTTC | CASSMSSGSSNEQYF
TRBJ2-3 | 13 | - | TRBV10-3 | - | TGTGCCATCAGTGAGTCTTATGCAGATACGCAGTATTTT | CAISESYADTQYF
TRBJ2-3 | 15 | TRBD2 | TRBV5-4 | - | TGTGCCAGCAGCTTGATAGCGGGGGCATCAGATACGCAGTATTTT | CASSLIAGASDTQYF
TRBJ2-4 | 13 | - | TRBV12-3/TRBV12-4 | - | TGTGCCAGCAGTACAGGCGGCATAAACATTCAGTACTTC | CASSTGGINIQYF
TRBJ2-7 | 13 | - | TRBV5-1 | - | TGCGCCAGCAGCTTGGTCCCTTCGGGAGAGCAGTACTTC | CASSLVPSGEQYF
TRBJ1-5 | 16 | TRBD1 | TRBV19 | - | TGTGCCAGTAGTGCCCCGGGACAGGGGATAAATCAGCCCCAGCATTTT | CASSAPGQGINQPQHF
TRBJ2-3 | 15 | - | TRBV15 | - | TGTGCCACCAGCAGAGTCGCGGCTTACACAGATACGCAGTATTTT | CATSRVAAYTDTQYF
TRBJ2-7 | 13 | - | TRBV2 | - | TGTGCCAGCACCATCCACTACTCCTACGAGCAGTACTTC | CASTIHYSYEQYF
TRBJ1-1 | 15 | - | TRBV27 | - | TGTGCCAGCAGTTCCCTTATTCTGCGGGGCACTGAAGCTTTCTTT | CASSSLILRGTEAFF
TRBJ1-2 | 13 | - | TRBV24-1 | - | TGTGCCACCAGTGCCGCACAGAACTATGGCTACACCTTC | CATSAAQNYGYTF
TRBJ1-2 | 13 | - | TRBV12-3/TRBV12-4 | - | TGTGCCAGCAGCCAACAAGTTAACTATGGCTACACCTTC | CASSQQVNYGYTF
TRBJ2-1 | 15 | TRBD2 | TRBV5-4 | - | TGTGCCAGCAGCCTAGGGACTAGTATCTACAATGAGCAGTTCTTC | CASSLGTSIYNEQFF
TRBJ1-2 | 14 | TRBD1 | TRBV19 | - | TGTGCCAGTAGCGGGACAGGGGGAAACTATGGCTACACCTTC | CASSGTGGNYGYTF
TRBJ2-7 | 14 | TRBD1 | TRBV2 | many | TGTGCCAGCAGACTCCAGGGACAGGGTCACGAGCAGTACTTC | CASRLQGQGHEQYF
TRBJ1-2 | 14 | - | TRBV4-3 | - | TGCGCCAGCAGCCAAGAACAGGCTCGCTATGGCTACACCTTC | CASSQEQARYGYTF
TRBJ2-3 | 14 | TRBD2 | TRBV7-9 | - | TGTGCCAGCAGCTTGGCTAGCGGGGTGGATACGCAGTATTTT | CASSLASGVDTQYF
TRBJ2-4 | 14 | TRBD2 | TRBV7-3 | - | TGTGCCAGCAGCGGGAGGGGAAGGCAAAACATTCAGTACTTC | CASSGRGRQNIQYF
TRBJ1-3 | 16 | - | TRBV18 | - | TGTGCCAGCTCACCAGGAACCGGGAACCCTGGAAACACCATATATTTT | CASSPGTGNPGNTIYF
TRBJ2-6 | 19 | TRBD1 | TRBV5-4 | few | TGTGCCAGCAGCTCGGGGACAGGGCCGAGCAACTCTGGGGCCAACGTCCTGACTTTC | CASSSGTGPSNSGANVLTF
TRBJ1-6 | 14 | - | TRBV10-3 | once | TGTGCCATCAGTGACAGGGTACAAGATTCACCCCTCCACTTT | CAISDRVQDSPLHF
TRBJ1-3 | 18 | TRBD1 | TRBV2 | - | TGTGCCAGCAGTGGAACGGGACAGGGGATTCCCTCTGGAAACACCATATATTTT | CASSGTGQGIPSGNTIYF
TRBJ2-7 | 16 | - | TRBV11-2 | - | TGTGCCAGCAGCCTAACCGGGCGGGCCTCTGGCTACGAGCAGTACTTC | CASSLTGRASGYEQYF
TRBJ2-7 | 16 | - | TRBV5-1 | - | TGCGCCAGCAGCTTGGCTCCGGGGGTATCGGGTGGGGAGCAGTACTTC | CASSLAPGVSGGEQYF
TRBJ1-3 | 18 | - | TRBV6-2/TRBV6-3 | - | TGTGCCAGCAGTCTGGGCCGTGGACGGACTAACCTTGGAAACACCATATATTTT | CASSLGRGRTNLGNTIYF
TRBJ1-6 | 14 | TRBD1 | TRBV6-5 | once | TGTGCCAGCAGTCGACAGGGGGTAGTGTCACCCCTCCACTTT | CASSRQGVVSPLHF
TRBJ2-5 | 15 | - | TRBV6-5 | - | TGTGCCAGCAGTTTACTAACAGATCCACTAGGGACCCAGTACTTC | CASSLLTDPLGTQYF